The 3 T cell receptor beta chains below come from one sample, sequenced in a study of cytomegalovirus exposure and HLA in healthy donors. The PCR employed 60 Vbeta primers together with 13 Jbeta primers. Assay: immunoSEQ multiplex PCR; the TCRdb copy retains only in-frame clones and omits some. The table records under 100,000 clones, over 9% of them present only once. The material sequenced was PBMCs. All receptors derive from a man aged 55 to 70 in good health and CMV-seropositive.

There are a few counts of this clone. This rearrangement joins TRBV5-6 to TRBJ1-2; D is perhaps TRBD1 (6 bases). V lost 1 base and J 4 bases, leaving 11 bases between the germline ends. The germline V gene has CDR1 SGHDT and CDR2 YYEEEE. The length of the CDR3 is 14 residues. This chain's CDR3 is CASSLFPGVYGYTF. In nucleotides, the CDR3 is TGTGCCAGCAGCTTGTTTCCAGGGGTCTATGGCTACACCTTC.

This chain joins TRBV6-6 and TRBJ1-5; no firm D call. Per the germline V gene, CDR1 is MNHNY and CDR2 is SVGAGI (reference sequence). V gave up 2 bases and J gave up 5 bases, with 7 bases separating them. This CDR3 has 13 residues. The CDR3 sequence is CASSYGPDQPQHF. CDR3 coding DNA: TGTGCCAGCAGTTACGGGCCCGATCAGCCCCAGCATTTT.

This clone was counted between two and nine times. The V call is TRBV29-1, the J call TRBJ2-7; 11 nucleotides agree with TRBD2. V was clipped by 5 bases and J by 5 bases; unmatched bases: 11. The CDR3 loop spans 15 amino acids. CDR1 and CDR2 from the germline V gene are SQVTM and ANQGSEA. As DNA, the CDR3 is TGCAGCGTTCCCGGGGATATAGCGGGAGGGAACGAGCAGTACTTC. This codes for CSVPGDIAGGNEQYF.